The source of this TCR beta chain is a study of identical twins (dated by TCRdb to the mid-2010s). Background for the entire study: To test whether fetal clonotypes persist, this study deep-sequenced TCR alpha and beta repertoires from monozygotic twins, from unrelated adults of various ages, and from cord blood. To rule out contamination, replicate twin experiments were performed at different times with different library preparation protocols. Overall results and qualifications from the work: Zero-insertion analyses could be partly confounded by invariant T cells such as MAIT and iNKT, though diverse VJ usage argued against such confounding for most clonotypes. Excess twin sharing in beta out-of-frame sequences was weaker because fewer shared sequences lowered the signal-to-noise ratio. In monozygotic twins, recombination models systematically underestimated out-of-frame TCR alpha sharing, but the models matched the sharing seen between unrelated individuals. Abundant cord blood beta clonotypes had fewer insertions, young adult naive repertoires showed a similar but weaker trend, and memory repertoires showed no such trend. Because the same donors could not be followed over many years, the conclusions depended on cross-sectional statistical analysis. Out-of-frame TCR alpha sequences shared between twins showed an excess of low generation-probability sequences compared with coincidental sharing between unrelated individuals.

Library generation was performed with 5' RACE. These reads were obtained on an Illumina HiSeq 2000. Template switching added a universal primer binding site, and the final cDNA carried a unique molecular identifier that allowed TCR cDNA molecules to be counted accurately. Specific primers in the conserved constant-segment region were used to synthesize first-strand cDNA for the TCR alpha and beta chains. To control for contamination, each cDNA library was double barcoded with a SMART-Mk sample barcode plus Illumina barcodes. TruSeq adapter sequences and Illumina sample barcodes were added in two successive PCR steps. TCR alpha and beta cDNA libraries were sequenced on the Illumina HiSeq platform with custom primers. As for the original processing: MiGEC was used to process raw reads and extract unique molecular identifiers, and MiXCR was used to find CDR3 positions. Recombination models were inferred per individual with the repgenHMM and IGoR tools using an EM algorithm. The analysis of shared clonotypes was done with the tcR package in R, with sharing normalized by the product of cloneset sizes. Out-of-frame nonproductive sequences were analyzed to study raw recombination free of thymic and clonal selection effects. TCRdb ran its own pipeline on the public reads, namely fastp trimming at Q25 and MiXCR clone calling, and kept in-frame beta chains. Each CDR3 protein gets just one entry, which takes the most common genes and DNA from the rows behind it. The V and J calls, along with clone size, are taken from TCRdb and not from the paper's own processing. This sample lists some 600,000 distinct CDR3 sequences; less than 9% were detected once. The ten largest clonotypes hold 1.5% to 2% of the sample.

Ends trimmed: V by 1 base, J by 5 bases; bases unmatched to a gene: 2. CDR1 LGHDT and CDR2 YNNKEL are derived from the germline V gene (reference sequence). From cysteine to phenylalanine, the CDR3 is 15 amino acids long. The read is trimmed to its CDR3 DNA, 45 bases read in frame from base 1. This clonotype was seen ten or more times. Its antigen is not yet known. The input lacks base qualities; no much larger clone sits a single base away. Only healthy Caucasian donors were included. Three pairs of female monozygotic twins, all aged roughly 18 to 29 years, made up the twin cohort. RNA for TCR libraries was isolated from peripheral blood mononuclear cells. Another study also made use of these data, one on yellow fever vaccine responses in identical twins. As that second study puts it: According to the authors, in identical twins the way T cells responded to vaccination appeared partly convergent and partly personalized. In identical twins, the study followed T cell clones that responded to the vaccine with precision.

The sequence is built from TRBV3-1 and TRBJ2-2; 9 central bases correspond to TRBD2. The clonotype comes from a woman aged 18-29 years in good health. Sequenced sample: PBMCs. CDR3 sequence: CASSQGSGGTGELFF. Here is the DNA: TGTGCCAGCAGCCAAGGGAGCGGGGGGACCGGGGAGCTGTTTTTT.